This T cell receptor (beta chain) was identified during a study of blood T cell repertoires in COVID-19. CDR3 size: 18 residues. J was trimmed by 2 bases and V by 5 bases; bases with no gene match: 11. Germline V CDR1 and CDR2: SGHAT, FQNNGV. Sequencing was performed with immunoSEQ multiplex PCR; in TCRdb, only in-frame clones are kept and a portion is missing. The sample carries roughly 220,000 clones, around 84% recorded once. Sequencing was performed on peripheral blood. The receptor comes from a man in his thirties or forties with active or convalescent COVID-19. The rearrangement uses TRBV11-2 and TRBJ2-7; TRBD2 matches at 14 bases. The CDR3 DNA sequence: TGTGCCAGCAGCCCCGGGACTAGCGGGGGCGCTCCCCCCTACGAGCAGTACTTC. Translated, it gives CASSPGTSGGAPPYEQYF.